These 13 T cell receptor beta chains were sequenced from one sample in a study of regulatory T cells in long-lasting Graves disease. This sample's time point: newly diagnosed GD, antithyroid drugs for less than 3 months. PBMC-extracted RNA yielded the TCR library. Building of the TCR beta libraries involved iRepertoire HTBI primers and Arm-PCR of CDR3 regions. TCRdb passed the multiplex PCR reads through MiXCR, listing each CDR3 protein once. The sample holds around 420,000 distinct CDR3 sequences, roughly 16% seen once. The sequenced sample was peripheral blood mononuclear cells (PBMCs), obtained at new diagnosis, from a patient treated with antithyroid drugs. The receptor source for this set is a female donor with Graves disease.

The chain combines TRBV29-1 with TRBJ2-2; D uncertain. Trimming removed 7 bases from V and 6 bases from J, with 12 bases in between. The length of the CDR3 is 12 residues. From germline, CDR1 is SQVTM and CDR2 ANQGSEA. The CDR3 bases are TGCAGCGCCTCTCCCCGGCCCGGGGAGCTGTTTTTT. Amino acids: CSASPRPGELFF.

This clonotype was seen ten or more times. V usage is TRBV28 and J usage is TRBJ2-7; TRBD2 matches at 8 bases. Germline CDR1 reads MDHEN; CDR2 reads SYDVKM. J gave up 6 bases and V 6 bases, and 7 bases lay outside the gene matches. The CDR3 length is 13 residues. For the CDR3, the DNA is TGTGCCAGCAGCACGGGACTAGGTCTCGAGCAGTACTTC. Protein product: CASSTGLGLEQYF.

V and J are TRBV7-9 and TRBJ2-1; tentative D call: TRBD2 (5 bases). The CDR3 has 16 amino acids. Germline CDR1 is SEHNR and CDR2 is FQNEAQ (reference sequence). V was shortened by 7 bases and J by 6 bases, with 22 bases between the two germline ends. This CDR3 reads CASNQATTGMGNEQFF. CDR3 nucleotide sequence: TGTGCCAGCAACCAAGCAACGACGGGAATGGGCAATGAGCAGTTCTTC.

This clonotype was counted only a few times. This chain connects TRBV4-1 to TRBJ1-2, with D unresolved. The CDR3 is 15 amino acids. The V gene's germline CDR1 is MGHRA and CDR2 YSYEKL. Trimming took off 5 bases at V and 5 bases at J, with 18 bases between the two ends. DNA of the CDR3: TGCGCCAGCAGCTCCCGGGCCCAAGTACCATATGGCTACACCTTC. This sequence encodes CASSSRAQVPYGYTF.

This chain links TRBV5-1 with TRBJ1-5; 9 bases fit TRBD1. Germline trimming cut 0 bases from V and 6 bases from J; bases unmatched to any gene: 7. CDR3 size: 16 residues. The germline V gene encodes CDR1 SGHRS and CDR2 YFSETQ. The CDR3 protein is CASSLGPQGAGQPQHF. CDR3 nucleotides: TGCGCCAGCAGCTTGGGCCCACAGGGGGCTGGTCAGCCCCAGCATTTT. The full variable domain, in which reference TRBV5-1 and TRBJ1-5 provide the parts outside the CDR3, is KAGVTQTPRYLIKTRGQQVTLSCSPISGHRSVSWYQQTPGQGLQFLFEYFSETQRNKGNFPGRFSGRQFSNSRSEMNVSTLELGDSALYLCASSLGPQGAGQPQHFGDGTRLSIL.

The J gene is TRBJ1-5, the V gene TRBV12-3 or TRBV12-4, with D unresolved. The V end lost 3 bases, the J end lost 6 bases, and 9 bases lay between the germline ends. CDR3 length: 13 residues. This CDR3 reads CASSFQLSQPQHF. The CDR3 region has the DNA TGTGCCAGCAGTTTCCAATTGTCTCAGCCCCAGCATTTT.

This clonotype was recorded many times. The genes are TRBV20-1 and TRBJ1-1; D not certain. Trimming took 1 base from V and 1 from J, leaving 10 bases between them. Germline CDR1 DFQATT, CDR2 SNEGSKA (reference sequence). The CDR3 is made up of 14 amino acids. The CDR3 here is CSARVWLTNTEAFF. DNA for the CDR3: TGCAGTGCTAGAGTGTGGTTAACGAACACTGAAGCTTTCTTT.

This clonotype was found a few times. The chain is built from TRBV30 and TRBJ2-3; possible D gene TRBD2, 6 bases. CDR1 and CDR2 from the germline V gene are GTSNPN and SVGIG (reference sequence). The length of the CDR3 is 16 residues. V lost 3 bases to trimming and J lost 0 bases, with 16 bases between them. The CDR3 region is CAWRAGTSPSTDTQYF. CDR3 coding DNA: TGTGCCTGGAGGGCTGGGACTTCTCCTAGCACAGATACGCAGTATTTT.

This clonotype showed up many times. This rearrangement joins TRBV30 to TRBJ2-2, with D tentatively TRBD2 (6 bases). The V gene lost 4 bases and the J gene lost 3 bases, with 12 bases spanning the gap. The CDR3 covers 14 residues. The germline CDR1 and CDR2 sequences are GTSNPN and SVGIG (reference sequence). As DNA, the CDR3 is TGTGCCTGGATGGAGGGACTCTACACCGGGGAGCTGTTTTTT. Translating it yields CAWMEGLYTGELFF.

The V gene is TRBV7-9, the J gene TRBJ2-7; possible D gene TRBD2, 6 bases. Germline assignment: CDR1 SEHNR and CDR2 FQNEAQ (reference sequence). The V end was cut by 3 bases, the J end by 0 bases, with 9 bases between. This CDR3 contains 14 residues. The DNA of the CDR3 is TGTGCCAGCAGCTTCCGGGAGACCTCCTACGAGCAGTACTTC. Amino acids: CASSFRETSYEQYF. The full variable domain, with the rest looked up from reference TRBV7-9 and TRBJ2-7, is DTGVSQNPRHKITKRGQNVTFRCDPISEHNRLYWYRQTLGQGPEFLTYFQNEAQLEKSRLLSDRFSAERPKGSFSTLEIQRTEQGDSAMYLCASSFRETSYEQYFGPGTRLTVT.

This clonotype has ten or more counts. The chain links TRBV12-3 or TRBV12-4 to TRBJ2-1, with 8 bases fitting TRBD2. The CDR3 is 15 residues long. Unmatched junction bases numbered 7, after V lost 2 bases and J lost 7 bases. The CDR3: CASSLTRLALNEQFF. The DNA for the CDR3 is TGTGCCAGCAGTTTAACGCGACTAGCGTTGAATGAGCAGTTCTTC.

Many counts were recorded for this clonotype. The chain joins TRBV5-5 to TRBJ2-3; D unclear. CDR1 is SGHKS and CDR2 is YYEKEE in the germline V gene (reference sequence). This CDR3 has 13 residues. The V end was cut by 0 bases, the J end by 5 bases, with 7 bases between. CDR3 nucleotides: TGTGCCAGCAGCTTGGGAGACGGAGATACGCAGTATTTT. Encoded protein: CASSLGDGDTQYF. Filled out from reference TRBV5-5 and TRBJ2-3, the complete variable domain reads DAGVTQSPTHLIKTRGQQVTLRCSPISGHKSVSWYQQVLGQGPQFIFQYYEKEERGRGNFPDRFSARQFPNYSSELNVNALLLGDSALYLCASSLGDGDTQYFGPGTRLTVL.

In this sample, this clonotype turned up many times. V is TRBV20-1 and J is TRBJ1-2, with 8 bases fitting TRBD1. The germline V gene has CDR1 DFQATT and CDR2 SNEGSKA (reference sequence). Germline trimming cut 6 bases from V and 4 bases from J; bases unmatched to any gene: 7. CDR3 length: 13 amino acids. The CDR3 nucleotides are TGCAGTGCCTTGGACAGGGCCTCCTATGGCTACACCTTC. This sequence encodes CSALDRASYGYTF.